One and the same sample provided the 21 T cell receptor beta chains below, sequenced in a study of shared T cell receptors in the human thymus. Clones were sequenced by immunoSEQ multiplex PCR, and TCRdb holds only the in-frame ones, with some missing. The repertoire has roughly 710,000 clones, 70% to 90% of them found once; the top ten carry around 0.0099%. The data were also submitted as part of a second study, on human thymus T cells.

Specimen: thymocytes. These TCRs come from a girl less than two years old with a congenital heart defect.

The chain links TRBV7-6 to TRBJ2-7; D remains unclear. The CDR3 runs 13 residues. Trimming took 8 bases from V and 4 from J, leaving 15 bases between them. Germline-derived CDR1 and CDR2 are SGHVS and FNYEAQ. CDR3 bases: TGTGCCAGCCTACCATCGGGTCGTTACGAGCAGTACTTC. Protein product: CASLPSGRYEQYF. The entire variable domain, with the rest obtained from reference TRBV7-6 and TRBJ2-7, is as follows: GAGVSQSPRYKVTKRGQDVALRCDPISGHVSLYWYRQALGQGPEFLTYFNYEAQQDKSGLPNDRFSAERPEGSISTLTIQRTEQRDSAMYRCASLPSGRYEQYFGPGTRLTVT.

The CDR3 nucleotides are TGTGCCAGCAGAACCCGGACAGACCCTTCCTACGAGCAGTACTTC. Translating gives CASRTRTDPSYEQYF. This sequence joins TRBV27 and TRBJ2-7; the D gene is possibly TRBD1 (6 bases). V was pared by 6 bases and J by 1 base, with 16 bases between. The CDR3 totals 15 residues. Germline CDR1 reads MNHEY; CDR2 reads SMNVEV (reference sequence).

The gene calls are TRBV2 and TRBJ2-7; 7 bases are a match to TRBD1. Germline CDR1 and CDR2: SNHLY and FYNNEI. The V gene end was trimmed by 6 bases and the J gene end by 2 bases; junction bases not matched to a gene: 10. There are 15 residues in the CDR3. The CDR3 spells CASSADRDPPYEQYF. Written as DNA, the CDR3 is TGTGCCAGCAGCGCCGACAGGGACCCACCCTACGAGCAGTACTTC.

The genes are TRBV5-1 and TRBJ2-7, with 7 bases aligning to TRBD1. The CDR3 totals 16 residues. Germline V lookup: CDR1 SGHRS, CDR2 YFSETQ. J gave up 2 bases and V 3 bases, and 11 bases lay outside the gene matches. This CDR3 reads CASSWGLRTGAYEQYF. The CDR3 region has the DNA TGCGCCAGCAGCTGGGGCCTTAGGACAGGCGCCTACGAGCAGTACTTC.

The rearrangement uses TRBV27 and TRBJ1-2; D not certain. CDR3 length: 15 amino acids. Deletions cut 3 bases from V and 1 base from J, with 12 bases between. In germline, CDR1 is MNHEY, CDR2 SMNVEV (reference sequence). CDR3 region: CASSFSGARNYGYTF. CDR3 DNA: TGTGCCAGCAGTTTTTCGGGTGCCCGTAACTATGGCTACACCTTC.

The chain joins TRBV2 to TRBJ2-2; the D gene is possibly TRBD1 (6 bases). The V end was cut by 0 bases, the J end by 4 bases, with 24 bases between. The CDR3 covers 20 residues. The germline gives CDR1 SNHLY, CDR2 FYNNEI. The CDR3 loop reads CASSEASFLGAVFPTGELFF. In nucleotides, the CDR3 is TGTGCCAGCAGTGAAGCGAGTTTCTTGGGGGCGGTTTTCCCCACCGGGGAGCTGTTTTTT.

The chain is built from TRBV11-1 and TRBJ1-2, with a weak D call TRBD1 (6 bases). This CDR3 is 12 amino acids long. CDR1 and CDR2 (germline): SGHAT, FQDESV (reference sequence). V was cut by 6 bases and J by 3 bases, with 8 bases left in between. CDR3 in amino acids: CASSTGYYGYTF. CDR3 sequence (DNA): TGTGCCAGCAGTACAGGGTACTATGGCTACACCTTC.

The chain couples TRBV14 to TRBJ2-7, with D possibly being TRBD1 (6 bases). Germline CDR1 and CDR2: SGHDN and FVKESK. CDR3 size: 19 residues. Trimming left V 0 bases short and J 0 bases short, with 21 bases between. The chain's CDR3 is CASSQEPLQARGGSYEQYF. CDR3 nucleotides: TGTGCCAGCAGCCAAGAGCCGCTCCAAGCCAGAGGGGGCTCCTACGAGCAGTACTTC.

This chain links TRBV9 with TRBJ2-1; 14 bases agree with TRBD2. Germline V gene sequence: CDR1 SGDLS, CDR2 YYNGEE. The CDR3 is made up of 19 amino acids. V trimming: 3 bases; J trimming: 1 base; junction bases outside the gene matches: 9. In DNA form, the CDR3 reads TGTGCCAGCAGCGGATGGGGACTAGCGGGGGCCTCTTCCTACAATGAGCAGTTCTTC. Protein product: CASSGWGLAGASSYNEQFF.

V and J are TRBV5-8 and TRBJ1-2; D perhaps matches TRBD1 (6 bases). The CDR3 consists of 16 residues. Germline V gene sequence: CDR1 SGHTS, CDR2 YDEGEE. V lost 9 bases to trimming and J lost 0 bases, with 21 bases between them. In nucleotides, the CDR3 is TGTGCCATCGACAGGTTGAGGTCTAAAGCTAACTATGGCTACACCTTC. Encoded protein: CAIDRLRSKANYGYTF. Full variable domain (rest looked up from reference TRBV5-8 and TRBJ1-2): EAGVTQSPTHLIKTRGQQATLRCSPISGHTSVYWYQQALGLGLQFLLWYDEGEERNRGNFPPRFSGRQFPNYSSELNVNALELEDSALYLCAIDRLRSKANYGYTFGSGTRLTVV.

This chain connects TRBV6-1 to TRBJ2-1; TRBD1 matches 9 bases. The ends lost 0 bases at V and 8 bases at J; junction bases unmatched: 14. Looked up from germline, CDR1 is MNHNS and CDR2 is SASEGT. The CDR3 covers 18 residues. CDR3 nucleotide sequence: TGTGCCAGCAGTGAAGCCCGGGACAGGGATCATTATCGTTATGAGCAGTTCTTC. It specifies CASSEARDRDHYRYEQFF.

The rearrangement uses TRBV28 and TRBJ1-6; TRBD1 agrees at 7 bases. The V segment lost 2 bases and the J segment 7 bases; nucleotides outside the gene matches: 8. Germline CDR1 reads MDHEN; CDR2 reads SYDVKM. CDR3 size: 16 residues. CDR3 in DNA: TGTGCCAGCAGTTTACTCGGGACAGAAGACAATTCACCCCTCCACTTT. Translation: CASSLLGTEDNSPLHF.

The genes are TRBV28 and TRBJ1-1; D unresolved. This CDR3 is built from 14 residues. V lost 2 bases to trimming and J lost 4 bases, with 11 bases between them. Per the germline V gene, CDR1 is MDHEN and CDR2 is SYDVKM. DNA of the CDR3: TGTGCCAGCAGTTTAGGAGGGTACGGCACTGAAGCTTTCTTT. Protein sequence: CASSLGGYGTEAFF.

The chain recombines TRBV5-1 with TRBJ2-5; the D gene is possibly TRBD2 (6 bases). Germline assignment: CDR1 SGHRS and CDR2 YFSETQ. This CDR3 is built from 19 residues. V lost 0 bases and J lost 5, with 26 bases in between. CDR3 sequence: CASSLGLIGTQTGRETQYF. CDR3 nucleotide sequence: TGCGCCAGCAGCTTGGGATTAATAGGGACGCAGACGGGGAGGGAGACCCAGTACTTC.

Written as DNA, the CDR3 is TGCGCCAGCAGCCAAGTGGTCAATTATTCGGCTCCTCTGGGGGGGAATCAGCCCCAGCATTTT. This gives the protein CASSQVVNYSAPLGGNQPQHF. J is TRBJ1-5 and V is TRBV4-1; tentatively, D is TRBD1 (5 bases). The CDR3 contains 21 residues. CDR1 and CDR2 (germline): MGHRA, YSYEKL. The V gene lost 1 base and the J gene lost 4 bases, with 29 bases spanning the gap.

V and J are TRBV6-5 and TRBJ1-2; D is ambiguous. Per the germline V gene, CDR1 is MNHEY and CDR2 is SVGAGI. Between the trimmed V and J ends, which lost 3 bases and 8 bases, there was a span of 10 bases. This CDR3 has 12 amino acids. The CDR3, as DNA: TGTGCCAGCAGTTATGCGGGAGAGGGCTACACCTTC. This codes for CASSYAGEGYTF.

This rearrangement joins TRBV29-1 to TRBJ2-7, with TRBD1 as a possible D gene (5 bases). Looked up from germline, CDR1 is SQVTM and CDR2 is ANQGSEA. V was cut by 7 bases and J by 2 bases, with 18 bases left in between. This CDR3 contains 14 residues. Here the CDR3 reads CSAGLGQFTYEQYF. Here the CDR3 DNA reads TGCAGCGCCGGTCTCGGACAATTTACCTACGAGCAGTACTTC.

DNA for the CDR3: TGTGCCAGCAAATCTCACTATGGCTACACCTTC. Amino acid sequence: CASKSHYGYTF. The chain recombines TRBV6-4 with TRBJ1-2; D is undetermined. From germline, CDR1 is MRHNA and CDR2 SNTAGT. This CDR3 region has 11 residues. Trimming left V 7 bases short and J 3 bases short, with 6 bases between.

The J gene is TRBJ1-6, the V gene TRBV28; D is unresolved. The CDR3 runs to 16 residues. Germline assignment: CDR1 MDHEN and CDR2 SYDVKM. V lost 10 bases and J lost 9, with 25 bases in between. As DNA, the CDR3 is TGTGCCAACCCGGCGGTCTTTACCTTCATATCTTCACCCCTCCACTTT. It encodes CANPAVFTFISSPLHF.

This chain uses TRBV9 with TRBJ2-2; possibly TRBD1 for D (6 bases). Between the trimmed V and J ends, which lost 0 bases and 7 bases, there was a span of 13 bases. CDR1 is SGDLS and CDR2 is YYNGEE in the germline V gene. The CDR3 covers 15 residues. As DNA, the CDR3 is TGTGCCAGCAGCGTAGGGCAGGGGAGTCACGGGGAGCTGTTTTTT. Protein product: CASSVGQGSHGELFF.

The gene calls are TRBV6-5 and TRBJ1-1; a possible D gene is TRBD1 (6 bases). Trimming pared 6 bases from V and 4 bases from J, leaving 18 bases between. From germline, CDR1 is MNHEY and CDR2 SVGAGI. CDR3 size: 15 residues. The CDR3 here is CASSPNLTGITEAFF. The CDR3 DNA follows: TGTGCCAGCAGCCCCAATCTAACAGGGATCACTGAAGCTTTCTTT.